The clone carrying this T cell receptor beta chain has just one count. Antigen: not known. The sample is drawn from a study of cytomegalovirus exposure and HLA in healthy donors. Study conclusions and caveats: The authors listed approximately 160 TCR beta chains as cytomegalovirus-associated. Sequencing depth across donors, presence/absence analyses assumed, was roughly uniform. Later analysis demonstrated an association between a missense DCLRE1C variant and TCR beta V- and J-gene trimming. Among donors in an Asian-associated ancestry cluster, a later analysis reportedly found fewer N-insertions than the approximately 700-donor mean.

A multiplex PCR was run with 60 Vbeta primers and 13 Jbeta primers. Only in-frame clones appear in the TCRdb table, and some are missing; sequencing was by immunoSEQ multiplex PCR. The repertoire holds approximately 110,000 clones, with about 74% as singletons. The receptor's source is a man aged 30 to 45 in good health and CMV-seropositive. Sequencing was done on a sample of PBMCs.

In nucleotides, the CDR3 is TGTGCCAGCAGCTTAACCCCAGCGGGGGATGAGCAGTTCTTC. Translating it yields CASSLTPAGDEQFF. The V and J genes are TRBV7-2 and TRBJ2-1; 8 bases fit TRBD2. Losses at the gene ends were 2 bases for V and 8 bases for J; bases not matched to a gene: 5. Germline loops: CDR1 SGHTA, CDR2 FQGNSA. The CDR3 extends over 14 amino acids.